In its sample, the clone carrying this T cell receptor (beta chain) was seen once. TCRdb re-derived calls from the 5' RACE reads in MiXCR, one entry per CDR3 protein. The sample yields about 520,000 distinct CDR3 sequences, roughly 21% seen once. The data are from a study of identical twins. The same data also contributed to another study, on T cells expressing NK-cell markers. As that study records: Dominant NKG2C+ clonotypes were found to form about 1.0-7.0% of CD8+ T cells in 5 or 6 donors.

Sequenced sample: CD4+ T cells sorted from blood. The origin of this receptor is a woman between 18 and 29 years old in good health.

The CDR3 sequence is CASGRATLVQYQQYF. DNA for the CDR3: TGTGCCAGCGGGAGGGCCACACTGGTACAATATCAGCAGTATTTT. The chain recombines TRBV5-5 with TRBJ2-3; 7 bases are a match to TRBD2. Germline-derived CDR1 and CDR2 are SGHKS and YYEKEE (reference sequence). V was clipped by 7 bases and J by 11 bases; unmatched bases: 19. The CDR3 loop spans 15 amino acids. Based on the CDR3 plus reference TRBV5-5 and TRBJ2-3, the full variable domain is DAGVTQSPTHLIKTRGQQVTLRCSPISGHKSVSWYQQVLGQGPQFIFQYYEKEERGRGNFPDRFSARQFPNYSSELNVNALLLGDSALYLCASGRATLVQYQQYFGPGTRLTVL.